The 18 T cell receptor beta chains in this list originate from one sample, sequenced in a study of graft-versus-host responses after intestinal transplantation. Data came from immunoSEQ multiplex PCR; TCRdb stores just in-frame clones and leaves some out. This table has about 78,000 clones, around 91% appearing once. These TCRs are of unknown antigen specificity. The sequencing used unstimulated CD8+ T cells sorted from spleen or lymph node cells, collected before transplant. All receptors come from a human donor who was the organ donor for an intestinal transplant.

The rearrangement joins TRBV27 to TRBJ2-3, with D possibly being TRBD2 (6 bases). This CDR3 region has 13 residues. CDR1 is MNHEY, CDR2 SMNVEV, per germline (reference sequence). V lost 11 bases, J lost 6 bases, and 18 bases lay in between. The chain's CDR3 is CASRREYWDTQYF. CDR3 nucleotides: TGTGCCTCCCGCCGGGAGTATTGGGATACGCAGTATTTT.

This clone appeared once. The CDR3 DNA reads TGTGCCAGCAGCCCTATGGAGGGCTACACCTTC. Protein: CASSPMEGYTF. V gene TRBV9 combines with J gene TRBJ1-2; D gene ambiguous. The ends were cut back, 4 bases at V and 8 bases at J, with 9 bases in the middle. The CDR3 covers 11 residues. Germline V gives CDR1 SGDLS, CDR2 YYNGEE.

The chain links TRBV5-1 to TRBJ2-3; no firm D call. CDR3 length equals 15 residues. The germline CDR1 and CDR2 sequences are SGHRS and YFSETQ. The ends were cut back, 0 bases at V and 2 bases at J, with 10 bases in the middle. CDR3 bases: TGCGCCAGCAGCTTGGTTGGTCTGGCCACAGATACGCAGTATTTT. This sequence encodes CASSLVGLATDTQYF.

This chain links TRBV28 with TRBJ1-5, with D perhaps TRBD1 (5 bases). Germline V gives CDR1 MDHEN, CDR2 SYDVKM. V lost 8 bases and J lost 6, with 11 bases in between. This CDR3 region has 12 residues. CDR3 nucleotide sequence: TGTGCCAGCTGGGGGGGGAGTCAGCCCCAGCATTTT. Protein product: CASWGGSQPQHF.

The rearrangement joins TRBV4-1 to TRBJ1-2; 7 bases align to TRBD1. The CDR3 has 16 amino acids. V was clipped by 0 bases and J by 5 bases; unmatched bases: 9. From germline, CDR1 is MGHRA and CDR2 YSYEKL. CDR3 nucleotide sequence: TGCGCCAGCAGCCAAGATAACCTAGGGGGCGCGTATGGCTACACCTTC. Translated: CASSQDNLGGAYGYTF.

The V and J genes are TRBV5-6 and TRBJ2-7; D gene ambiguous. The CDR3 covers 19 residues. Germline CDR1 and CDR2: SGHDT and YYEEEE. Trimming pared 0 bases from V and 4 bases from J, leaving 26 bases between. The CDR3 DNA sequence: TGTGCCAGCAGCTTGGCCTCTTTGGCGGATTTACTGAGGCCGTACGAGCAGTACGTC. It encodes CASSLASLADLLRPYEQYV.

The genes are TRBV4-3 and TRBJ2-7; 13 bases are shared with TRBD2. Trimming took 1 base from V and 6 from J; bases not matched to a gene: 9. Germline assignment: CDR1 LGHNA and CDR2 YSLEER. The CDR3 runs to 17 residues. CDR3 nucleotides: TGCGCCAGCAGCCAAGGACTAGCGGGGGGCCACGGAGGCGAGCAGTACGTC. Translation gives CASSQGLAGGHGGEQYV.

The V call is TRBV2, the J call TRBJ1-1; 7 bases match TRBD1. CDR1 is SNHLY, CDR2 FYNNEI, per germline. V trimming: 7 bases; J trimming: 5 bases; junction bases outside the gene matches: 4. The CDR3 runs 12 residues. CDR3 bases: TGTGCCAGCAAACCAGGGGGTACTGAAGCTTTCTTT. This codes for CASKPGGTEAFF.

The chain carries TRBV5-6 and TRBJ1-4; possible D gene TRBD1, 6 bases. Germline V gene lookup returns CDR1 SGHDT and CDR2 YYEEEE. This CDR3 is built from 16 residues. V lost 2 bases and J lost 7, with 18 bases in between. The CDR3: CASSFRDALGGEKLFF. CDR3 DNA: TGTGCCAGCAGCTTCCGGGACGCCTTAGGGGGTGAAAAACTGTTTTTT.

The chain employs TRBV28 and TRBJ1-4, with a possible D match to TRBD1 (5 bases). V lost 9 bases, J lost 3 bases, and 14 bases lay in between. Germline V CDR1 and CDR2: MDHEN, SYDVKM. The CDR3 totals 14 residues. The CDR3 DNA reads TGTGCCAGTACCTCAGGGATTGCTAATGAAAAACTGTTTTTT. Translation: CASTSGIANEKLFF.

CDR3 sequence: CASSLSYTEAFF. CDR3 coding DNA: TGTGCCAGCAGCTTATCTTACACTGAAGCTTTCTTT. This chain joins TRBV7-9 and TRBJ1-1, with D hard to call. The CDR3 length is 12 residues. V lost 2 bases to trimming and J lost 3 bases, with 4 bases between them. CDR1 SEHNR and CDR2 FQNEAQ come from the germline V gene (reference sequence). The full variable domain, its missing parts supplied by reference TRBV7-9 and TRBJ1-1, is DTGVSQNPRHKITKRGQNVTFRCDPISEHNRLYWYRQTLGQGPEFLTYFQNEAQLEKSRLLSDRFSAERPKGSFSTLEIQRTEQGDSAMYLCASSLSYTEAFFGQGTRLTVV.

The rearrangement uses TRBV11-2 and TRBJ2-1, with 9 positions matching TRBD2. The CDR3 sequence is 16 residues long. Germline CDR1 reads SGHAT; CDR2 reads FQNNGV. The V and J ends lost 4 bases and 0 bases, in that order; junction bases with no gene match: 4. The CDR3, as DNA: TGTGCCAGCAGCTCCCCGGGACTAGCCTCCTACAATGAGCAGTTCTTC. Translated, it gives CASSSPGLASYNEQFF. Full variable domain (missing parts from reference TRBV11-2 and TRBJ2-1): EAGVAQSPRYKIIEKRQSVAFWCNPISGHATLYWYQQILGQGPKLLIQFQNNGVVDDSQLPKDRFSAERLKGVDSTLKIQPAKLEDSAVYLCASSSPGLASYNEQFFGPGTRLTVL.

The CDR3 loop reads CASRPRGLAGGVDTQYF. The CDR3 DNA is TGTGCCAGCAGGCCGAGGGGACTAGCGGGGGGGGTAGATACGCAGTATTTT. V gene TRBV2 combines with J gene TRBJ2-3, with 16 bases lining up with TRBD2. The germline V gene has CDR1 SNHLY and CDR2 FYNNEI. The V and J ends lost 6 bases and 5 bases, in that order; junction bases with no gene match: 8. The CDR3 has 17 residues.

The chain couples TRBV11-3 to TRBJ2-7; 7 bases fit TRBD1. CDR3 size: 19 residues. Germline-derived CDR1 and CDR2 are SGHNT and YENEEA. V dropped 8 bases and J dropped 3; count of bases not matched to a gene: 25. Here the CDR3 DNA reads TGTGCCAGCCCCCCACACATAACAGGGGAGTACCTCCCTCTCTACGAGCAGTACGTC. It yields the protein CASPPHITGEYLPLYEQYV.

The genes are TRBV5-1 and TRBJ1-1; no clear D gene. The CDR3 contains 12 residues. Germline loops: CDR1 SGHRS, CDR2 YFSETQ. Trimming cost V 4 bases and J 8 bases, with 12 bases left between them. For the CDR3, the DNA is TGCGCCAGCAGCACCCCGGGAGCCGAAGCTTTCTTT. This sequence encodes CASSTPGAEAFF.

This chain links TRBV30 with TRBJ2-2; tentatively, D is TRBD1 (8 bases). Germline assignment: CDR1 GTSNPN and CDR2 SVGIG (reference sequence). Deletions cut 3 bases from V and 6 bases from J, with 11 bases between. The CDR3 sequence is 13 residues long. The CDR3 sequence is CAWRQGGSGELFF. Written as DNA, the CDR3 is TGTGCCTGGAGACAGGGGGGGTCCGGGGAGCTGTTTTTT.

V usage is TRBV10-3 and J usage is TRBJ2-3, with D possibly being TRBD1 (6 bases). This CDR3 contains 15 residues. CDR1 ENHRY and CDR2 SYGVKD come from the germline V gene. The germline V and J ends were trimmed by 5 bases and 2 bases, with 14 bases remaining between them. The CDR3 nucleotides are TGTGCCATCAGTATAGAACAGGGAAACACAGATACGCAGTATTTT. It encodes CAISIEQGNTDTQYF.

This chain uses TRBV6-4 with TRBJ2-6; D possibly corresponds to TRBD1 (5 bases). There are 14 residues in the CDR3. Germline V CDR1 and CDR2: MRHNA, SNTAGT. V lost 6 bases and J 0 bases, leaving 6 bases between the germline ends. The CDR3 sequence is CASSRDSGANVLTF. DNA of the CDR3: TGTGCCAGCAGCAGGGACTCTGGGGCCAACGTCCTGACTTTC.